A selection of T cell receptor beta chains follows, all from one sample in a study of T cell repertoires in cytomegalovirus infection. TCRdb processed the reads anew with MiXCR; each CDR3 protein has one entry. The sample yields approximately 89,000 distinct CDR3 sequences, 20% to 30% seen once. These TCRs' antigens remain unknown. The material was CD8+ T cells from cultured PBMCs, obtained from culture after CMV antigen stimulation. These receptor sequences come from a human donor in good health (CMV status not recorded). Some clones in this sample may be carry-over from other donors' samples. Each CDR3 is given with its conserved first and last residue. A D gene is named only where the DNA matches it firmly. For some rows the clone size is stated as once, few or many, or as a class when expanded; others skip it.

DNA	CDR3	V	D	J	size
TGTGCTAGTGGTAGAGGAACAGGGGGCTGGGAAGAGACCCAGTACTTC	CASGRGTGGWEETQYF	TRBV12-5	TRBD1	TRBJ2-5	-
TGTGCCAGCAGCTTAGGGGCAGGGGGGTCGAATACGCAGTATTTT	CASSLGAGGSNTQYF	TRBV7-2	-	TRBJ2-3	-
TGTGCCAGCTCCCAAAGGACAGGCGGGGAGACCCAGTACTTC	CASSQRTGGETQYF	TRBV6-2/TRBV6-3	TRBD1	TRBJ2-5	-
TGTGCCAGCAGTGACGTGCTAGCGGGGGGGCCGGGGACAGATACGCAGTATTTT	CASSDVLAGGPGTDTQYF	TRBV2	TRBD2	TRBJ2-3	few
TGTGCCAGCAGTTACTTAGGACAGGGGGCCACCGGGGAGCTGTTTTTT	CASSYLGQGATGELFF	TRBV6-2/TRBV6-3	TRBD1	TRBJ2-2	-
TGCGCCAGCAGCCAAGAATCGGGGGTGGTCGAGGGGGCCCACGAGCAGTACTTC	CASSQESGVVEGAHEQYF	TRBV4-3	-	TRBJ2-7	few
TGTGCCAGCAGCTTAAATACAGGGAGCACAGATACGCAGTATTTT	CASSLNTGSTDTQYF	TRBV7-8	-	TRBJ2-3	many
TGTGCCAGCGACGGAGGGGCCCTTGAGAAACTCTACGAGCAGTACTTC	CASDGGALEKLYEQYF	TRBV2	-	TRBJ2-7	-
TGTGCCAGCAGTTACGAGGCAGGGGTGGTCGGGGAGCTGTTTTTT	CASSYEAGVVGELFF	TRBV6-1	-	TRBJ2-2	-
TGCAGCGTTGAAGATTCGCCTAGCGGGAGGATTGAGCAGTTCTTC	CSVEDSPSGRIEQFF	TRBV29-1	TRBD2	TRBJ2-1	-
TGTGCCAGCAGTTACTTAGAATCCGGGGACGAGCAGTACTTC	CASSYLESGDEQYF	TRBV6-5	-	TRBJ2-7	few
TGTGCCAGCAGTCGCCCCGGGGCGGCGGGCGGGAACACCGGGGAGCTGTTTTTT	CASSRPGAAGGNTGELFF	TRBV11-2	-	TRBJ2-2	many
TGTGCCAGCACCAAGATTGAGGGCCTAAACACTGAAGCTTTCTTT	CASTKIEGLNTEAFF	TRBV6-1	-	TRBJ1-1	-
TGTGCCAGCAGCTCTGACAGGGGGCACCCTAGGGATCAGCCCCAGCATTTT	CASSSDRGHPRDQPQHF	TRBV28	TRBD1	TRBJ1-5	-
TGCGCCAGCAGCCAGGATTTGGGGCGGGGGACCACCGGGGAGCTGTTTTTT	CASSQDLGRGTTGELFF	TRBV4-3	TRBD2	TRBJ2-2	-
TGTGCCAGCAGTCGAGGGACCAGCACAGATACGCAGTATTTT	CASSRGTSTDTQYF	TRBV12-3/TRBV12-4	-	TRBJ2-3	few
TGTGCCAGCAGTTTTGGGGGCGAGACCCAGTACTTC	CASSFGGETQYF	TRBV12-3/TRBV12-4	-	TRBJ2-5	-
TGCAGTGCTAGAGATTATTTGGGGACAGAAGAGCAGTACTTC	CSARDYLGTEEQYF	TRBV20-1	TRBD1	TRBJ2-7	few
TGCAGTGCTAGGCCCAGCAGCTCCTACGAGCAGTACTTC	CSARPSSSYEQYF	TRBV20-1	-	TRBJ2-7	-
TGTGCCAGTATCCACAGTCCGAACACTGAAGCTTTCTTT	CASIHSPNTEAFF	TRBV19	-	TRBJ1-1	-
TGTGCCAGCAGCGTATTTAGGACGCGGGACCGCACAGATACGCAGTATTTT	CASSVFRTRDRTDTQYF	TRBV9	-	TRBJ2-3	few
TGTGCCAGCAGCTTATCTCTGGACAGGGGGCGTGAAAAACTGTTTTTT	CASSLSLDRGREKLFF	TRBV7-8	TRBD1	TRBJ1-4	few
TGTGCCCAGCATCTCGTAACTGGCGGGTACAATGAGCAGTTCTTC	CAQHLVTGGYNEQFF	TRBV30	-	TRBJ2-1	-
TGTGCCAGCAGCCAAGATGGGGTGGGGGCGTACCAAGAGACCCAGTACTTC	CASSQDGVGAYQETQYF	TRBV3-1	-	TRBJ2-5	-
TGTGCCAGCAGTCTCCCCGGACGGGCGCTATACGAGCAGTACTTC	CASSLPGRALYEQYF	TRBV27	-	TRBJ2-7	-
TGTGCTAGCAGCTTGCGGCTAGTAGCGCACAATGAGCAGTTCTTC	CASSLRLVAHNEQFF	TRBV13	-	TRBJ2-1	-
TGTGCCACCAGCAGAGATGGCAGGGGGAACACAGATACGCAGTATTTT	CATSRDGRGNTDTQYF	TRBV15	TRBD1	TRBJ2-3	-
TGTGCCAGCAGCTCCTACGGGGGCTACGAGCAGTACTTC	CASSSYGGYEQYF	TRBV11-3	-	TRBJ2-7	many
TGTGCCAGCAGTTTTATGGGGGGCTGGGAGACCCAGTACTTC	CASSFMGGWETQYF	TRBV12-3/TRBV12-4	-	TRBJ2-5	-
TGTGCCAGCAGCTTAGGACTAACTGAGCAGTTCTTC	CASSLGLTEQFF	TRBV7-2	-	TRBJ2-1	-
TGTGCCAGCAGCAGAAACAAGCACACTGAAGCTTTCTTT	CASSRNKHTEAFF	TRBV5-4	-	TRBJ1-1	once
TGCAGTGCTAGAGCAGGTCGTGAGGGGGAGACCCAGTACTTC	CSARAGREGETQYF	TRBV20-1	-	TRBJ2-5	few
TGTGCCAGCAGCTCCCCCTCGGGGTCCCAGCATTTT	CASSSPSGSQHF	TRBV7-2	-	TRBJ1-5	many
TGTGCCACCCGGGCCCCAGGGGGAGATACGCAGTATTTT	CATRAPGGDTQYF	TRBV2	TRBD1	TRBJ2-3	few
TGTGCCAGCAGCGCGCCGGGACAGGGTTCCTACGAGCAGTACTTC	CASSAPGQGSYEQYF	TRBV7-9	TRBD1	TRBJ2-7	few
TGTGCCAGCAGAGACCCCCAAGGGGCCTCTCGGGAGACCCAGTACTTC	CASRDPQGASRETQYF	TRBV6-2/TRBV6-3	-	TRBJ2-5	many
TGTGCCAGCAGCCTCGGGGGGGAAAAACTGTTTTTT	CASSLGGEKLFF	TRBV27	-	TRBJ1-4	many
TGCAGTGCTAATGGGGCCTCCTACGAGCAGTACTTC	CSANGASYEQYF	TRBV20-1	-	TRBJ2-7	-
TGTGCCAGCAGTTTATCCAGCCCGGGGGCATCTGGAAACACCATATATTTT	CASSLSSPGASGNTIYF	TRBV27	-	TRBJ1-3	-
TGTGCCAGCAGTTTAGGACAGGCGGGCTACGAGCAGTACTTC	CASSLGQAGYEQYF	TRBV28	TRBD1	TRBJ2-7	many
TGTGCCACCAGTGACCACGGGATTCAGGGGACCTTGAGTGAGCAGTTCTTC	CATSDHGIQGTLSEQFF	TRBV24-1	-	TRBJ2-1	many
TGTGCCAGCAGCTTATCCGGGACAGGGACCTACGAGCAGTACTTC	CASSLSGTGTYEQYF	TRBV5-6	TRBD1	TRBJ2-7	-
TGTGCCAGCAGCCTGGTCAGGGGTTTGGACACTGAAGCTTTCTTT	CASSLVRGLDTEAFF	TRBV7-9	-	TRBJ1-1	many
TGTGCCAGCAGCCCGGCGGGTCCTGACGGACGAGATGAAGCTTTCTTT	CASSPAGPDGRDEAFF	TRBV11-2	-	TRBJ1-1	few
TGTGCCAGCATCCCAGGGGGGACCAGGGGCAGTGAGCAGTTCTTC	CASIPGGTRGSEQFF	TRBV2	-	TRBJ2-1	few
TGTGCCAGCAGCCCTAGTCTGAACACTGAAGCTTTCTTT	CASSPSLNTEAFF	TRBV7-7	-	TRBJ1-1	-
TGTGCCAGCACCTTAACAGGGTTTACTGAAGCTTTCTTT	CASTLTGFTEAFF	TRBV12-3/TRBV12-4	-	TRBJ1-1	many
TGTGCCAGCAGGGTAACTACTAGCGGGAGCTACGAGCAGTACTTC	CASRVTTSGSYEQYF	TRBV6-1	TRBD2	TRBJ2-7	many
TGTGCCACCAGTCCAACCGCCCCGGACAGGGTGGGCCGCGGCCCGAATGAAAAACTGTTTTTT	CATSPTAPDRVGRGPNEKLFF	TRBV24-1	TRBD1	TRBJ1-4	few
TGTGCCAGCAGCATTTGGGACAGGGTCTACAATGAGCAGTTCTTC	CASSIWDRVYNEQFF	TRBV13	TRBD1	TRBJ2-1	few